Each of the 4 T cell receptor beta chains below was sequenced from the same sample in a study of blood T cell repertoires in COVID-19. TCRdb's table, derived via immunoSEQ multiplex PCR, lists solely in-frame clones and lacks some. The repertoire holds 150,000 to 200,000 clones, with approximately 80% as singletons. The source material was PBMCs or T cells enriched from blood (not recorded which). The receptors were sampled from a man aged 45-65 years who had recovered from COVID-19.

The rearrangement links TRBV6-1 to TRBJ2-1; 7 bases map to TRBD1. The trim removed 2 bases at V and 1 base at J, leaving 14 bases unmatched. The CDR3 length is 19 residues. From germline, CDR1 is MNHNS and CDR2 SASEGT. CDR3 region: CASSENAPSTGVSYNEQFF. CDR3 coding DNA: TGTGCCAGCAGTGAAAACGCCCCCTCCACAGGGGTTTCCTACAATGAGCAGTTCTTC.

CDR3: CASSSGGNYGYTF. In DNA, the CDR3 is TGTGCCAGCAGCTCAGGGGGGAACTATGGCTACACCTTC. The gene calls are TRBV3-1 (or the pseudogene TRBV3-2) and TRBJ1-2; 7 bases match TRBD1. The V and J ends lost 5 bases and 2 bases, in that order; junction bases with no gene match: 2. CDR1 is LGHDT and CDR2 is YNNKEL in the germline V gene (reference sequence). The CDR3 extends over 13 amino acids.

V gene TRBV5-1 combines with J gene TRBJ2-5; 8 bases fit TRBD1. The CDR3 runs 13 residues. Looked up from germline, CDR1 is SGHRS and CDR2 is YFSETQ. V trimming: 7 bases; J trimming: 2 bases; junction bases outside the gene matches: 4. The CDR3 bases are TGCGCCAGCCGAGGGACAGGACAAGAGACCCAGTACTTC. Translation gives CASRGTGQETQYF.

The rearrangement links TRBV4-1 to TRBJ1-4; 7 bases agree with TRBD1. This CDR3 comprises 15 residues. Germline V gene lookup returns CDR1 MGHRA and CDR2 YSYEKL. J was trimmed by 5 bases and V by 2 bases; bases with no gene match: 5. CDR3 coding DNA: TGCGCCAGCAGCCAACCGGGACAGAGGAATGAAAAACTGTTTTTT. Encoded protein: CASSQPGQRNEKLFF.